The 25 T cell receptor beta chains below all came from one sample that was sequenced in a study of Tregs in tolerant kidney transplant recipients. Only in-frame clones appear in the TCRdb table, and some are missing; sequencing was by immunoSEQ multiplex PCR. The repertoire holds about 69,000 clones, 85% to 90% seen once, with approximately 0.39% in the top ten. Source: CD4+ T cells from blood, taken before the transplant. The receptor set was obtained from a human donor who received a combined kidney and bone marrow transplant.

This sequence joins TRBV19 and TRBJ1-5, with D uncertain. The germline V gene has CDR1 LNHDA and CDR2 SQIVND (reference sequence). The CDR3 consists of 14 residues. Trimming removed 6 bases from V and 6 bases from J, with 15 bases in between. CDR3 sequence (DNA): TGTGCCAGTAGAATACGGGAGTCAGGTCAGCCCCAGCATTTT. As protein: CASRIRESGQPQHF. Based on the CDR3 plus reference TRBV19 and TRBJ1-5, the full variable domain is DGGITQSPKYLFRKEGQNVTLSCEQNLNHDAMYWYRQDPGQGLRLIYYSQIVNDFQKGDIAEGYSVSREKKESFPLTVTSAQKNPTAFYLCASRIRESGQPQHFGDGTRLSIL.

V is TRBV5-1 and J is TRBJ2-1; a possible D gene is TRBD2 (6 bases). CDR1 SGHRS and CDR2 YFSETQ come from the germline V gene. V was shortened by 2 bases and J by 2 bases, with 14 bases between the two germline ends. This CDR3 region has 16 residues. The CDR3 is CASSFYSASAYNEQFF. The CDR3 bases are TGCGCCAGCAGCTTTTATTCAGCTAGCGCCTACAATGAGCAGTTCTTC.

The rearrangement joins TRBV10-3 to TRBJ2-7; no clear D gene. Germline-derived CDR1 and CDR2 are ENHRY and SYGVKD. This CDR3 is 12 amino acids long. V shed 0 bases and J shed 4 bases, with 4 bases lying between them. In DNA, the CDR3 is TGTGCCATCAGTGAGTCGGAGTACGAGCAGTACTTC. Translation gives CAISESEYEQYF.

The chain combines TRBV7-3 with TRBJ1-3, with 9 bases lining up with TRBD1. Germline values: CDR1 SGHTA, CDR2 FQGTGA. V shed 4 bases and J 7 bases; nucleotides not matched to a gene: 2. The CDR3 runs to 13 residues. CDR3 loop: CASSYGQGNTIYF. DNA of the CDR3: TGTGCCAGCAGCTACGGACAGGGGAACACCATATATTTT.

In its sample, this clone was seen once. The chain employs TRBV5-1 and TRBJ2-1; D possibly corresponds to TRBD1 (5 bases). The germline V gene encodes CDR1 SGHRS and CDR2 YFSETQ. CDR3 length equals 15 residues. V was pared by 4 bases and J by 8 bases, with 19 bases between. DNA for the CDR3: TGCGCCAGCAGCAAATCCGGTGGGGCGCAGGATGAGCAGTTCTTC. Translation gives CASSKSGGAQDEQFF.

The chain uses TRBV2 and TRBJ2-7, with a possible D match to TRBD2 (6 bases). Germline V gene data show CDR1 as SNHLY and CDR2 as FYNNEI. The CDR3 has 14 amino acids. The ends were cut back, 4 bases at V and 2 bases at J, with 12 bases in the middle. CDR3 residues: CASSAGVPAYEQYF. The CDR3 DNA reads as TGTGCCAGCAGTGCGGGGGTACCAGCCTACGAGCAGTACTTC.

The V call is TRBV29-1, the J call TRBJ2-2; 9 bases align to TRBD1. Germline trimming cut 7 bases from V and 6 bases from J; bases unmatched to any gene: 0. The CDR3 runs 11 residues. The germline CDR1 and CDR2 sequences are SQVTM and ANQGSEA. In DNA form, the CDR3 reads TGCAGCGGGACAGGGGCCGGGGAGCTGTTTTTT. This codes for CSGTGAGELFF.

The chain joins TRBV4-2 to TRBJ2-2; 11 positions match TRBD2. CDR3 length: 16 residues. Germline-derived CDR1 and CDR2 are LGHNA and YNFKEQ. The V gene end was trimmed by 4 bases and the J gene end by 5 bases; junction bases not matched to a gene: 6. CDR3 region: CASSRRTSGPTGELFF. DNA of the CDR3: TGTGCCAGCAGCCGCAGGACTAGCGGGCCGACCGGGGAGCTGTTTTTT.

The chain's CDR3 is CASSLTATDYGYTF. CDR3 in DNA: TGTGCCAGCAGTTTAACGGCGACAGACTATGGCTACACCTTC. V and J are TRBV28 and TRBJ1-2; tentatively, D is TRBD1 (5 bases). This CDR3 region has 14 residues. Trimming pared 2 bases from V and 3 bases from J, leaving 10 bases between. CDR1 and CDR2 (germline): MDHEN, SYDVKM.

This chain links TRBV15 with TRBJ1-2, with a tentative D call TRBD1 (5 bases). Germline V gene data show CDR1 as LNHNV and CDR2 as YYDKDF (reference sequence). The CDR3 totals 16 residues. V lost 0 bases and J lost 6, with 17 bases in between. The DNA for the CDR3 is TGTGCCACCAGCAGAGATTTTCACAGGCTGATGGATGGCTACACCTTC. As protein: CATSRDFHRLMDGYTF.

The rearrangement links TRBV19 to TRBJ2-5; possibly TRBD2 for D (6 bases). The V gene lost 1 base and the J gene lost 1 base, with 19 bases spanning the gap. Germline V lookup: CDR1 LNHDA, CDR2 SQIVND (reference sequence). The length of the CDR3 is 18 residues. DNA of the CDR3: TGTGCCAGTAGTATAGGAGGGTACGGGGCGGGAACCCAAGAGACCCAGTACTTC. Amino acids: CASSIGGYGAGTQETQYF.

The V call is TRBV7-3, the J call TRBJ2-3, with 8 positions matching TRBD1. The CDR3 loop spans 11 amino acids. The junction had 4 bases not matched to a gene; V was cut back by 2 bases and J by 15 bases. Germline CDR1 and CDR2: SGHTA and FQGTGA. The CDR3 DNA sequence: TGTGCCAGCAGCTTACGGGACAGGATCTATTTT. The encoded protein is CASSLRDRIYF.

The V gene is TRBV19, the J gene TRBJ1-2; 9 bases are shared with TRBD1. Germline CDR1 reads LNHDA; CDR2 reads SQIVND (reference sequence). The CDR3 runs 14 residues. The V and J ends lost 5 bases and 3 bases, in that order; junction bases with no gene match: 4. The CDR3 spells CASSLTGGDYGYTF. For the CDR3, the DNA is TGTGCCAGTAGTCTGACAGGGGGGGACTATGGCTACACCTTC.

The chain uses TRBV15 and TRBJ2-1, with 8 bases that match TRBD1. The junction had 10 bases not matched to a gene; V was cut back by 5 bases and J by 4 bases. Per germline, CDR1 LNHNV and CDR2 YYDKDF (reference sequence). The CDR3 is 16 amino acids. CDR3 nucleotide sequence: TGTGCCACCAGCGGGCGACAGGGGCGATTTTACAATGAGCAGTTCTTC. This sequence encodes CATSGRQGRFYNEQFF.

The V call is TRBV6-5, the J call TRBJ2-7; D is perhaps TRBD2 (5 bases). Trimming took 5 bases from V and 5 from J, leaving 16 bases between them. CDR1 is MNHEY, CDR2 SVGAGI, per germline. The CDR3 loop spans 14 amino acids. The CDR3 DNA is TGTGCCAGCAGTACTAGTCGAATTACTAACGAGCAGTACTTC. As protein: CASSTSRITNEQYF.

J is TRBJ1-2 and V is TRBV29-1; perhaps TRBD1 as D (6 bases). The ends were cut back, 3 bases at V and 4 bases at J, with 15 bases in the middle. CDR3 length: 14 amino acids. CDR1 is SQVTM and CDR2 is ANQGSEA in the germline V gene. The CDR3 protein is CSVEWGTGTYGYTF. CDR3 nucleotides: TGCAGCGTTGAGTGGGGAACAGGGACCTATGGCTACACCTTC.

V usage is TRBV7-2 and J usage is TRBJ2-2; 10 bases match TRBD2. The CDR3 length is 15 residues. Germline CDR1 and CDR2: SGHTA and FQGNSA. J was trimmed by 0 bases and V by 6 bases; bases with no gene match: 1. The CDR3 loop is CASRTSGTNTGELFF. The CDR3 bases are TGTGCCAGCAGAACTAGCGGGACGAACACCGGGGAGCTGTTTTTT.

The CDR3 loop reads CASSYPGQGANTEAFF. CDR3 nucleotide sequence: TGTGCCAGCAGTTACCCAGGACAGGGGGCGAACACTGAAGCTTTCTTT. The chain is built from TRBV6-6 and TRBJ1-1, with 11 nucleotides matching TRBD1. The CDR3 sequence is 16 residues long. The germline V gene has CDR1 MNHNY and CDR2 SVGAGI (reference sequence). Trimming cost V 2 bases and J 1 base; bases outside gene matches: 3.

The chain is built from TRBV28 and TRBJ1-1, with a possible D match to TRBD1 (6 bases). Germline V gene sequence: CDR1 MDHEN, CDR2 SYDVKM. V was clipped by 11 bases and J by 4 bases, with 20 bases between them. The CDR3 runs to 14 residues. CDR3 loop: CAATLGGRSTEAFF. DNA of the CDR3: TGTGCCGCAACCCTGGGGGGGCGCAGCACTGAAGCTTTCTTT.

The chain employs TRBV5-1 and TRBJ2-5; 8 bases match TRBD2. The germline V gene encodes CDR1 SGHRS and CDR2 YFSETQ. This CDR3 contains 13 residues. V dropped 4 bases and J dropped 4; count of bases not matched to a gene: 3. CDR3: CASSILAGETQYF. CDR3 DNA: TGCGCCAGCAGCATTCTAGCGGGAGAGACCCAGTACTTC.

The V gene is TRBV9, the J gene TRBJ2-2; D remains ambiguous. Trimming removed 2 bases at V and 2 bases at J, with 10 bases between. The CDR3 length is 15 residues. CDR1 SGDLS and CDR2 YYNGEE come from the germline V gene. CDR3 sequence (DNA): TGTGCCAGCAGCGTTACGCGCTACAACACCGGGGAGCTGTTTTTT. Encoded protein: CASSVTRYNTGELFF.

The CDR3 bases are TGTGCCAGCAGCGCGCCTAGCGACTCCTACGAGCAGTACTTC. It codes for CASSAPSDSYEQYF. This rearrangement joins TRBV28 to TRBJ2-7; possibly TRBD2 for D (6 bases). CDR3 length equals 14 residues. The germline CDR1 and CDR2 sequences are MDHEN and SYDVKM. V dropped 6 bases and J dropped 0 bases, with 12 bases sitting between them.

V and J are TRBV13 and TRBJ1-2; no clear D. The germline gives CDR1 PRHDT, CDR2 FYEKMQ (reference sequence). This CDR3 has 14 residues. V gave up 5 bases and J gave up 8 bases, with 18 bases separating them. Here the CDR3 reads CASSLRVLRGGYTF. The CDR3 nucleotides read TGTGCCAGCAGCCTCCGGGTCCTCCGGGGAGGCTACACCTTC.

In nucleotides, the CDR3 is TGTGCCATCAGTGAGTCGGGACTAGCAGGGAAGTCTTCCACAGATACGCAGTATTTT. Translated, it gives CAISESGLAGKSSTDTQYF. The chain employs TRBV10-3 and TRBJ2-3, with TRBD2 identical over 9 bases. Germline V gives CDR1 ENHRY, CDR2 SYGVKD. The V gene end was trimmed by 0 bases and the J gene end by 2 bases; junction bases not matched to a gene: 12. The length of the CDR3 is 19 residues.

This chain uses TRBV11-2 with TRBJ1-4; 8 bases fit TRBD1. The V gene's germline CDR1 is SGHAT and CDR2 FQNNGV. The V segment lost 3 bases and the J segment 4 bases; nucleotides outside the gene matches: 4. The CDR3 contains 15 residues. The CDR3, as DNA: TGTGCCAGCAGCTTCAGGGGGCAGAGTAATGAAAAACTGTTTTTT. The encoded protein is CASSFRGQSNEKLFF. Drawing the rest from reference TRBV11-2 and TRBJ1-4, the complete variable domain is EAGVAQSPRYKIIEKRQSVAFWCNPISGHATLYWYQQILGQGPKLLIQFQNNGVVDDSQLPKDRFSAERLKGVDSTLKIQPAKLEDSAVYLCASSFRGQSNEKLFFGSGTQLSVL.